This TCR beta chain is from a study of patients and donors after allogeneic stem cell transplantation. Germline V gene data show CDR1 as SQVTM and CDR2 as ANQGSEA. The CDR3 totals 15 residues. J was trimmed by 0 bases and V by 1 base; bases with no gene match: 2. TCRdb analysed the RT-PCR reads with MiXCR anew, one entry per CDR3 protein. The table records roughly 40,000 distinct CDR3 sequences, more than 30% of them present only once. This TCR derives from a human donor who was either an allogeneic HSCT recipient or a stem cell or donor lymphocyte infusion donor (not recorded which). It is not recorded whose cells these are; they may come from a transplant donor. The chain joins TRBV29-1 to TRBJ2-7, with 11 bases aligning to TRBD2. Sequences were obtained from blood, either unsorted or a sorted T cell fraction (not recorded which). The CDR3 here is CSVEVTSGSSYEQYF. For the CDR3, the DNA is TGCAGCGTTGAAGTCACTAGCGGGAGCTCCTACGAGCAGTACTTC.